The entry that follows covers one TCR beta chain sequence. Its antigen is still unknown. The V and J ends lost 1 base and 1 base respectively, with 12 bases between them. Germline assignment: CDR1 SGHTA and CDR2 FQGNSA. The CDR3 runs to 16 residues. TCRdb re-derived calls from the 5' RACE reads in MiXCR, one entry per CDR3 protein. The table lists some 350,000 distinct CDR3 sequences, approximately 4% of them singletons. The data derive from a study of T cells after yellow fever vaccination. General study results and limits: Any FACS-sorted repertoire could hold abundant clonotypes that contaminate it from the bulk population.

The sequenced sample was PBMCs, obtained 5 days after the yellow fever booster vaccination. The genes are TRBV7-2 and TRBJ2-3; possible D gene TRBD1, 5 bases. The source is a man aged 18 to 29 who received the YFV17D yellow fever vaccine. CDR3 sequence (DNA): TGTGCCAGCAGCTTAGAAGGGGTCATAGGCACAGATACGCAGTATTTT. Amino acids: CASSLEGVIGTDTQYF. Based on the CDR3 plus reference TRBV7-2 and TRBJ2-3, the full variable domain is GAGVSQSPSNKVTEKGKDVELRCDPISGHTALYWYRQSLGQGLEFLIYFQGNSAPDKSGLPSDRFSAERTGGSVSTLTIQRTQQEDSAVYLCASSLEGVIGTDTQYFGPGTRLTVL.